This is a list of T cell receptor beta chains from one sample in a study of cytomegalovirus exposure and HLA in healthy donors. Data came from immunoSEQ multiplex PCR; TCRdb stores just in-frame clones and leaves some out. The sample consists of about 140,000 clones, roughly 80% of them appearing once. Source material: PBMCs. These receptor sequences come from a female donor in good health and CMV-seronegative. The conserved cysteine and the conserved F or W are not part of the CDR3 here. Fields, in order: J gene, V gene, CDR3 protein.

TRBJ2-3,TRBV13,ASSLVGSRGKDTQY
TRBJ1-1,TRBV6-1,ASGTGGARTEAF
TRBJ1-1,TRBV28,ASSSTGNTEAF
TRBJ1-1,TRBV5-1,ASSLANTNTEAF
TRBJ2-1,TRBV10-3,AISEASGSFEQF
TRBJ2-1,TRBV6-5,ASGLAGVNEQF
TRBJ1-1,TRBV28,ASSLPGRGTEAF
TRBJ1-5,TRBV6-1,ASSGSGTAYSNQPQH
TRBJ2-7,TRBV7-6,ASSTEQGHEQY
TRBJ2-5,TRBV10-2,ASSEHQQETQY
TRBJ2-7,TRBV15,ATSPPRTGVYEQY
TRBJ2-7,TRBV4-1,ASSQGWREGYEQY
TRBJ1-1,TRBV20-1,SATGRTEAF
TRBJ1-5,TRBV18,ASSPAGNQPQH
TRBJ2-3,TRBV25-1,ASSPQGPSTDTQY
TRBJ1-1,TRBV4-1,ASSQVSGTEAF
TRBJ2-3,TRBV28,ASSPRTSGDTQY
TRBJ2-7,TRBV6-1,ATTTGGSYEQY
TRBJ2-1,TRBV4-1,ASSPRGTSGRAGSYNEQF
TRBJ2-7,TRBV4-1,ASSQSSGQTYEQY
TRBJ2-5,TRBV5-1,ASSLRTDQETQY
TRBJ1-4,TRBV6-1,ASSERGPEEKLF
TRBJ2-2,TRBV6-5,ASTSGRSTGELF
TRBJ1-2,TRBV6-5,ASSYSPGAADGYT
TRBJ2-2,TRBV7-3,ASSLGLGNTGELF
TRBJ2-2,TRBV5-4,ASSIPGQGTSTGELF
TRBJ1-2,TRBV18,ASSDRGGISIYGYT
TRBJ2-7,TRBV2,ASRVQGDEQY
TRBJ2-1,TRBV13,ASSPGTSGPYNEQF